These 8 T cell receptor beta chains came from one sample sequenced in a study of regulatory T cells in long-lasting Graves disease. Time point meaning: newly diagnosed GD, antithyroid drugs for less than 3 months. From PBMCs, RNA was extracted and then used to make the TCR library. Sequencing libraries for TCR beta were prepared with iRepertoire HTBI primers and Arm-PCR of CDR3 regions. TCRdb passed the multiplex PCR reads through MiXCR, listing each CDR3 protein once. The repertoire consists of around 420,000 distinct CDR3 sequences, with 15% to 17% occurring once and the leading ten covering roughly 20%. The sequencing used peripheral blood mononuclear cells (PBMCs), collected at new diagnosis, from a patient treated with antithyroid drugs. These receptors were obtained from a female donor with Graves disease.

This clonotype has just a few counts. DNA of the CDR3: TGTGCCAGCAGCCACGGTAGGAACTACACCTTC. It encodes CASSHGRNYTF. The chain uses TRBV27 and TRBJ1-2; D unresolved. V was shortened by 6 bases and J by 10 bases, with 12 bases between the two germline ends. The CDR3 has 11 residues. CDR1 and CDR2 (germline): MNHEY, SMNVEV (reference sequence).

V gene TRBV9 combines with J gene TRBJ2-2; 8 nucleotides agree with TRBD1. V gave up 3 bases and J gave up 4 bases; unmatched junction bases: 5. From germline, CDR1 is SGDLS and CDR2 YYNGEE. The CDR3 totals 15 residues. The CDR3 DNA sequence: TGTGCCAGCAGCGGACGGACAGGGAGCACCGGGGAGCTGTTTTTT. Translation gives CASSGRTGSTGELFF. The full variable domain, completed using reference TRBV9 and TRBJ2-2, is DSGVTQTPKHLITATGQRVTLRCSPRSGDLSVYWYQQSLDQGLQFLIQYYNGEERAKGNILERFSAQQFPDLHSELNLSSLELGDSALYFCASSGRTGSTGELFFGEGSRLTVL.

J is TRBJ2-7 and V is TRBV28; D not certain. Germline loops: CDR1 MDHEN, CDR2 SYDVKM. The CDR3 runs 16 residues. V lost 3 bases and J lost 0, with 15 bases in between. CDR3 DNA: TGTGCCAGCAGTTTCCTGGTGGCGGACGGCTCCTACGAGCAGTACTTC. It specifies CASSFLVADGSYEQYF.

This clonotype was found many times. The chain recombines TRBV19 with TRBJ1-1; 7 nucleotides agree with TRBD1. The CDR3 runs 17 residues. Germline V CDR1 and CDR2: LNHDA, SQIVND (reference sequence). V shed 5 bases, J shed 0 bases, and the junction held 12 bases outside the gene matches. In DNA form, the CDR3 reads TGTGCCAGTAGTCCGGGGACAGAAGGAAGGTTGAACACTGAAGCTTTCTTT. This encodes CASSPGTEGRLNTEAFF.

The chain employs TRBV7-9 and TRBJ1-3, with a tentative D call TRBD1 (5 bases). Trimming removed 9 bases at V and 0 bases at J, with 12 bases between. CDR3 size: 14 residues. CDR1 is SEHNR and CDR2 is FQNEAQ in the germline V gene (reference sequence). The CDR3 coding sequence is TGTGCCAGAACCACCGGGACCTCTGGAAACACCATATATTTT. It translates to CARTTGTSGNTIYF. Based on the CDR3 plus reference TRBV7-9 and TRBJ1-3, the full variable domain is DTGVSQNPRHKITKRGQNVTFRCDPISEHNRLYWYRQTLGQGPEFLTYFQNEAQLEKSRLLSDRFSAERPKGSFSTLEIQRTEQGDSAMYLCARTTGTSGNTIYFGEGSWLTVV.

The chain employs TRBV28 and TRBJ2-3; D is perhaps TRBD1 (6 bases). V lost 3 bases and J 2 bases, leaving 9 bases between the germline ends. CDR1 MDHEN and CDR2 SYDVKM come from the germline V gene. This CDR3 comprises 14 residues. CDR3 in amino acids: CASSFQGYTDTQYF. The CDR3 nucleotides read TGTGCCAGCAGTTTTCAGGGGTACACAGATACGCAGTATTTT.

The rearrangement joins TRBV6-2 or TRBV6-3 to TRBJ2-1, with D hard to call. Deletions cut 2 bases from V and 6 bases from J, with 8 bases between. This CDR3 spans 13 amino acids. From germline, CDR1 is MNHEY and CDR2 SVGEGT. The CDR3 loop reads CASSYRSANEQFF. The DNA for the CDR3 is TGTGCCAGCAGTTACCGGTCTGCCAATGAGCAGTTCTTC.

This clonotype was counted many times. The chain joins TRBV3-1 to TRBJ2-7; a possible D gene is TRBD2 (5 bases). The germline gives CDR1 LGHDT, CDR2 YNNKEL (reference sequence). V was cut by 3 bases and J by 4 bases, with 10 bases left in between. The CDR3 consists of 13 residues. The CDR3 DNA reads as TGTGCCAGCAGCCACGGCGGGCCATACGAGCAGTACTTC. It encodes CASSHGGPYEQYF.